The 15 T cell receptor beta chains listed next were all sequenced from one sample in a study of blood T cell repertoires in COVID-19. Clones were read by immunoSEQ multiplex PCR, and TCRdb kept only the in-frame ones, dropping some. This sample has 430,000 or so clones, with more than 75% found just once. The sequenced material came from PBMCs or T cells enriched from blood (not recorded which). The source of these receptors is a middle-aged woman who had recovered from COVID-19.

This clone has only one observation. V usage is TRBV24-1 and J usage is TRBJ2-5; weak D call: TRBD1 (6 bases). Trimming cost V 4 bases and J 7 bases, with 12 bases left between them. CDR3 length equals 13 residues. Germline CDR1 KGHDR, CDR2 SFDVKD. CDR3 residues: CATSEFGGGTQYF. CDR3 in DNA: TGTGCCACCAGTGAATTTGGGGGCGGGACCCAGTACTTC.

The V and J genes are TRBV4-3 and TRBJ1-6; 8 bases match TRBD1. The CDR3 extends over 16 amino acids. V shed 0 bases and J 10 bases; nucleotides not matched to a gene: 8. In germline, CDR1 is LGHNA, CDR2 YSLEER. The CDR3 is CASSQEGATGASPLHF. For the CDR3, the DNA is TGCGCCAGCAGCCAAGAGGGCGCGACAGGGGCATCACCCCTCCACTTT.

The CDR3 DNA reads TGTGCCAGTAGTATTCGTTTCTGGGACAGGGGAGGCGAGCAGTACTTC. Its protein is CASSIRFWDRGGEQYF. The chain uses TRBV19 and TRBJ2-7; 10 bases agree with TRBD1. Looked up from germline, CDR1 is LNHDA and CDR2 is SQIVND (reference sequence). CDR3 length equals 16 residues. J was trimmed by 6 bases and V by 3 bases; bases with no gene match: 11.

This clone was seen only once. V gene TRBV7-9 combines with J gene TRBJ1-1; TRBD1 aligns across 9 bases. Trimming at V came to 5 bases and at J to 1 base, leaving 8 bases not matched to a gene. The CDR3 length is 16 residues. CDR1 and CDR2 (germline): SEHNR, FQNEAQ (reference sequence). CDR3 nucleotides: TGTGCCAGCAGCGCCGGGACAGGGAGGACGAACACTGAAGCTTTCTTT. It encodes CASSAGTGRTNTEAFF. Supplemented by reference TRBV7-9 and TRBJ1-1, the full variable domain reads DTGVSQNPRHKITKRGQNVTFRCDPISEHNRLYWYRQTLGQGPEFLTYFQNEAQLEKSRLLSDRFSAERPKGSFSTLEIQRTEQGDSAMYLCASSAGTGRTNTEAFFGQGTRLTVV.

This rearrangement joins TRBV14 to TRBJ1-2; D perhaps matches TRBD1 (6 bases). Deletions cut 4 bases from V and 7 bases from J, with 13 bases between. This CDR3 contains 13 residues. The V gene's germline CDR1 is SGHDN and CDR2 FVKESK. The CDR3 is CASSRTRGGGYTF. The CDR3 nucleotides read TGTGCCAGCAGCCGAACGAGGGGGGGTGGCTACACCTTC.

The chain links TRBV5-8 to TRBJ1-2; D possibly corresponds to TRBD1 (5 bases). V was clipped by 0 bases and J by 4 bases, with 16 bases between them. CDR3 length: 16 amino acids. Germline CDR1 and CDR2: SGHTS and YDEGEE. In DNA, the CDR3 is TGTGCCAGCAGCTTGGCGGGGGGTAGGTTCGTCTATGGCTACACCTTC. As protein: CASSLAGGRFVYGYTF.

The rearrangement links TRBV19 to TRBJ2-6; 7 nucleotides agree with TRBD1. The V and J ends lost 1 base and 0 bases, in that order; junction bases with no gene match: 12. There are 20 residues in the CDR3. The germline V gene encodes CDR1 LNHDA and CDR2 SQIVND (reference sequence). CDR3 in amino acids: CASSIVQPLDRPSGANVLTF. The CDR3 DNA is TGTGCCAGTAGTATAGTCCAACCTTTGGACAGGCCCTCTGGGGCCAACGTCCTGACTTTC.

This chain uses TRBV7-2 with TRBJ1-2; perhaps TRBD1 as D (6 bases). The CDR3 totals 15 residues. CDR1 is SGHTA and CDR2 is FQGNSA in the germline V gene. Trimming pared 5 bases from V and 2 bases from J, leaving 15 bases between. The CDR3 reads CASSPPGGQNYGYTF. The CDR3 DNA follows: TGTGCCAGCAGCCCCCCGGGGGGGCAGAACTATGGCTACACCTTC. The full variable domain, its missing parts supplied by reference TRBV7-2 and TRBJ1-2, is GAGVSQSPSNKVTEKGKDVELRCDPISGHTALYWYRQSLGQGLEFLIYFQGNSAPDKSGLPSDRFSAERTGGSVSTLTIQRTQQEDSAVYLCASSPPGGQNYGYTFGSGTRLTVV.

This chain joins TRBV7-2 and TRBJ2-1, with TRBD2 matching over 8 bases. J lost 7 bases, V lost 7 bases, and 15 bases had no gene match. CDR1 and CDR2 (germline): SGHTA, FQGNSA. The CDR3 totals 16 residues. CDR3 loop: CASNPNLAGGKNEQFF. CDR3 DNA: TGTGCCAGCAACCCAAACCTGGCGGGAGGCAAGAATGAGCAGTTCTTC.

This chain uses TRBV5-1 with TRBJ1-3, with 8 bases that match TRBD1. Germline V CDR1 and CDR2: SGHRS, YFSETQ. The CDR3 is 15 residues long. V was pared by 3 bases and J by 0 bases, with 2 bases of the junction left unmatched. CDR3 sequence: CASSSTGGSGNTIYF. DNA of the CDR3: TGCGCCAGCAGCTCTACAGGGGGCTCTGGAAACACCATATATTTT.

V usage is TRBV10-3 and J usage is TRBJ2-7, with D tentatively TRBD1 (5 bases). The CDR3 contains 15 residues. V gave up 3 bases and J gave up 4 bases, with 16 bases separating them. Germline V gene data show CDR1 as ENHRY and CDR2 as SYGVKD. CDR3 sequence (DNA): TGTGCCATCAGTGACTCGACAGTGTTCCGATACGAGCAGTACTTC. Its translation: CAISDSTVFRYEQYF.

The chain uses TRBV2 and TRBJ2-2, with D perhaps TRBD1 (7 bases). The CDR3 totals 16 residues. Germline CDR1 is SNHLY and CDR2 is FYNNEI. Between the trimmed V and J ends, which lost 3 bases and 5 bases, there was a span of 16 bases. CDR3 in amino acids: CASSDNKAGGTGELFF. The CDR3 DNA reads TGTGCCAGCAGTGATAATAAGGCAGGGGGGACCGGGGAGCTGTTTTTT.

The rearrangement uses TRBV13 and TRBJ2-7; 12 nucleotides line up with TRBD2. The CDR3 consists of 17 residues. Germline V gene data show CDR1 as PRHDT and CDR2 as FYEKMQ (reference sequence). J gave up 3 bases and V 2 bases, and 8 bases lay outside the gene matches. The CDR3: CASSLTGLAGPDYEQYF. In DNA, the CDR3 is TGTGCCAGCAGCTTAACTGGACTAGCGGGACCAGACTACGAGCAGTACTTC.

This chain uses TRBV18 with TRBJ1-2; D unresolved. This CDR3 has 14 residues. Germline loops: CDR1 KGHSH, CDR2 LQKENI. Trimming shortened V by 6 bases and J by 5 bases, and 16 bases separated the two germline ends. Here the CDR3 reads CASSTEGSAYGYTF. CDR3 sequence (DNA): TGTGCCAGCTCCACCGAGGGTTCGGCTTATGGCTACACCTTC.

The chain recombines TRBV18 with TRBJ2-1; 7 bases fit TRBD1. Germline assignment: CDR1 KGHSH and CDR2 LQKENI. Losses at the gene ends were 6 bases for V and 1 base for J; bases not matched to a gene: 9. The CDR3 is 16 residues long. CDR3 protein: CASSQDRAKSYNEQFF. The DNA of the CDR3 is TGTGCCAGCTCCCAAGACAGGGCGAAATCCTACAATGAGCAGTTCTTC.